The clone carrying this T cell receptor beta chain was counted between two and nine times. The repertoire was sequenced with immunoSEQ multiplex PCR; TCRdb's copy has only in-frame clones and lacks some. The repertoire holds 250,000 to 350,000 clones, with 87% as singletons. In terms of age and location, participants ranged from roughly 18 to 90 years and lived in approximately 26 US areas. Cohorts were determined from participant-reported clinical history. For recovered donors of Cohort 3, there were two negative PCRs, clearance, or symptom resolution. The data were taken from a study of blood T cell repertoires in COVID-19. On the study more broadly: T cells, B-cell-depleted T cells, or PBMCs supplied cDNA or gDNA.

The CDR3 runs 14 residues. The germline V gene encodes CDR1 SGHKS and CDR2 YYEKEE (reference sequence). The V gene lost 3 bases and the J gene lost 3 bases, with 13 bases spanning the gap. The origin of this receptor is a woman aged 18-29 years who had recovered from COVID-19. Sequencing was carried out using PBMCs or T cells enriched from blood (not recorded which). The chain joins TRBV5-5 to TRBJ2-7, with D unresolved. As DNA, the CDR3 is TGTGCCAGCAGCTCCTCCATACATGTCTACGAGCAGTACTTC. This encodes CASSSSIHVYEQYF.